This note documents a single T cell receptor beta chain sequence. Method: immunoSEQ multiplex PCR; TCRdb's copy keeps in-frame clones and lacks some. The repertoire has 1.5 million to 2.5 million clones, about 95% of them found once; the top ten carry roughly 1%. The CDR3 covers 20 residues. In germline, CDR1 is MGHRA, CDR2 YSYEKL. Germline trimming cut 3 bases from V and 0 bases from J; bases unmatched to any gene: 8. The sample originates from a study of shared clonotypes between healthy human individuals. As for the study in general: The donor pool was made up of a couple of women and a few men aged 18 to 49.

CD45RO-negative cells were positively selected for CCR7, leaving out terminally differentiated effector memory CD45RA+ cells. This TCR came from a man aged 18-30 years in good health. The chain couples TRBV4-1 to TRBJ2-1, with 16 bases matching TRBD2. The sample taken for sequencing was naive CD8+ T cells sorted from blood. The CDR3 DNA reads TGCGCCAGCAGCCACCTAGGGACTAGCGGGGGGGCGGGCTCCTACAATGAGCAGTTCTTC. Its protein product is CASSHLGTSGGAGSYNEQFF.